This T cell receptor (beta chain) was profiled in a study of blood T cell repertoires in COVID-19 (dated by TCRdb to 2019 to 2021). Context from the whole study: Collaborator samples came from the United States, Italy and Spain and covered acute and convalescent phases of COVID-19. The samples were drawn from the first 160 participants of the ongoing ImmuneRACE study and from 1,200 or so subjects provided by 6 global collaborators. A de-identified subject ID, COVID-19 status, age in years and sex were almost always included in the sample metadata. The repertoires were released in a freely available public database meant as a resource for research on the immune response to SARS-CoV-2. Deeply sampled blood TCRbeta repertoires from subjects exposed to, actively infected with, or recovered from COVID-19 were included in the dataset. Where available, HLA class I and class II types were taken from metadata supplied by the sample provider and were not determined by assay-based typing. The material from the prospective study consisted of cDNA or gDNA derived from T cells, B-cell-depleted T cells, or PBMCs.

Remarks on this clone: There is no known antigen for this receptor. Per-nucleotide qualities are absent, and no much larger clonotype sits a single base away.

Broad study findings and their caveats: The amount of clinical and demographic metadata varied by source and participant and was provided uncurated.

In the prospective study, participants were roughly 18 to 90 years old, resided in 24 geographic areas of the United States, and were enrolled through a virtual design. To assign participants to cohorts, the prospective study relied on clinical history that participants themselves reported in a screening survey and a study questionnaire. Exposed participants were defined as having been in contact with someone with a PCR-confirmed or clinician-diagnosed COVID-19 case within 2 weeks of study entry. Mobile phlebotomists in the prospective study collected whole blood, serum and a nasopharyngeal or oropharyngeal swab from every participant. Additional blood draws and questionnaires over an approximately two-month period could optionally be provided by prospective study participants. Before DNA extraction, blood samples from the prospective study were shipped at room temperature or frozen. The germline V gene specifies MDHEN as CDR1 and SYDVKM as CDR2. The CDR3 spans 15 residues, from the cysteine through the phenylalanine. Left in the record is the CDR3 DNA by itself, 45 bases read in frame from the first base. The junction shows trimming of 5 bases on V and 3 bases on J, and the gene matches do not reach 6 bases of it.

TCRbeta CDR3 regions were amplified from genomic DNA using the immunoSEQ Assay, a bias-controlled multiplex PCR. Processing in the source paper ran as follows. The number of nucleated cells in each sample was estimated from the amplification of reference gene primers within the assay. Sequence reads were collapsed and filtered to measure the absolute abundance of every unique TCRbeta CDR3 rearrangement. For each sample, productive Simpson clonality was calculated as the square root of Simpson's diversity index over productive rearrangements. TCRdb holds this immuneACCESS table with in-frame rearrangements only. Some clones are missing; in checked studies, unresolved V genes explain under half, and the rest has no known cause. Clonal size and the V and J genes are those of that table, whereas D and trimming came from the DNA. In this sample the table shows 400,000 to 500,000 clones, nearly 90% of which occur a single time. The ten top clones hold roughly 1.4% of the sample.

Recombination joined TRBV28 with TRBJ1-2, with 10 middle bases fitting TRBD1. Sequencing used PBMCs or T cells enriched from blood (not recorded which). This TCR was recovered from a woman aged 18-29 years who had been exposed to COVID-19. The DNA sequence is TGTGCCAGCAGTCAGACAGGGGGCGTCTACTATGGCTACACCTTC. It specifies CASSQTGGVYYGYTF.